This T cell receptor (beta chain) was sequenced during a study of control samples from healthy donors and cancer patients. Clones were read by immunoSEQ multiplex PCR, and TCRdb kept only the in-frame ones, dropping some. The sample consists of 150,000 to 200,000 clones, 75% to 95% of them appearing once. Trimming cost V 2 bases and J 0 bases, with 5 bases left between them. Germline values: CDR1 MNHNS, CDR2 SASEGT. This CDR3 has 14 amino acids. Input material: blood. The V and J genes are TRBV6-1 and TRBJ1-5; no reliable D call. The clonotype comes from a middle-aged woman in good health. This chain's CDR3 is CASSELTSNQPQHF. CDR3 DNA sequence: TGTGCCAGCAGTGAACTAACTAGCAATCAGCCCCAGCATTTT.